The next 14 T cell receptor beta chains were all read from a single sample in a study of cytomegalovirus exposure and HLA in healthy donors. TCRdb keeps only in-frame clones here, not all; method: immunoSEQ multiplex PCR. The sample has about 63,000 clones, about 89% seen once. Material: PBMCs. All receptors come from a young woman in good health and CMV-seronegative.

On this clone itself: The junction does not match germline at one end; this may be a read error. The J gene is TRBJ1-2, the V gene TRBV6-5; no definite D call. The CDR3 spans 14 residues. Germline-derived CDR1 and CDR2 are MNHEY and SVGAGI. CDR3 loop: CAISETAGLVGYTF. In nucleotides, the CDR3 is TGTGCCATCAGTGAGACCGCAGGTTTGGTCGGCTACACCTTC.

This chain links TRBV7-9 with TRBJ1-6, with D unclear. Deletions cut 1 base from V and 8 bases from J, with 12 bases between. The CDR3 is made up of 15 amino acids. Germline V gene sequence: CDR1 SEHNR, CDR2 FQNEAQ (reference sequence). The CDR3 spells CASSLVRGIDSPLHF. CDR3 coding DNA: TGTGCCAGCAGCTTAGTTCGCGGAATTGATTCACCCCTCCACTTT. Variable domain in full (rest from reference TRBV7-9 and TRBJ1-6): DTGVSQNPRHKITKRGQNVTFRCDPISEHNRLYWYRQTLGQGPEFLTYFQNEAQLEKSRLLSDRFSAERPKGSFSTLEIQRTEQGDSAMYLCASSLVRGIDSPLHFGNGTRLTVT.

The chain carries TRBV5-1 and TRBJ2-3; possible D gene TRBD2, 6 bases. The germline CDR1 and CDR2 sequences are SGHRS and YFSETQ. Deletions cut 0 bases from V and 12 bases from J, with 14 bases between. The CDR3 loop spans 13 amino acids. Here the CDR3 reads CASSLGRGLEQYF. For the CDR3, the DNA is TGCGCCAGCAGCTTGGGCCGGGGACTTGAACAGTATTTT.

Comment on this clone: Mismatch with germline at one junction end may stem from a read error. The same CDR3 also results from other DNA sequences found in this sample. V is TRBV5-1 and J is TRBJ1-1; 8 bases align to TRBD1. The CDR3 totals 16 residues. Germline CDR1 is SGHRS and CDR2 is YFSETQ. The CDR3 loop reads CASSLAQGAGNTEAFF. Here the CDR3 DNA reads TGCGCCAGTAGCTTGGCCCAGGGGGCGGGGAACACTGAAGCTTTCTTT. Full variable domain (outside the CDR3, taken from reference TRBV5-1 and TRBJ1-1): KAGVTQTPRYLIKTRGQQVTLSCSPISGHRSVSWYQQTPGQGLQFLFEYFSETQRNKGNFPGRFSGRQFSNSRSEMNVSTLELGDSALYLCASSLAQGAGNTEAFFGQGTRLTVV.

J is TRBJ1-1 and V is TRBV19; D gene ambiguous. V lost 3 bases and J 0 bases, leaving 11 bases between the germline ends. Per germline, CDR1 LNHDA and CDR2 SQIVND (reference sequence). The CDR3 runs 15 residues. CDR3 bases: TGTGCCAGTAGTATTATTTCGGTGGTGAACACTGAAGCTTTCTTT. Translating it yields CASSIISVVNTEAFF.

The V call is TRBV28, the J call TRBJ2-5; TRBD2 aligns across 8 bases. Germline-derived CDR1 and CDR2 are MDHEN and SYDVKM. This CDR3 has 17 amino acids. The V gene end was trimmed by 7 bases and the J gene end by 1 base; junction bases not matched to a gene: 14. The CDR3 bases are TGTGCCAGCACCCAGGTCGCGGGGGGTCTACTCCAAGAGACCCAGTACTTC. Protein sequence: CASTQVAGGLLQETQYF.

The V and J genes are TRBV18 and TRBJ2-5; D call uncertain. Germline-derived CDR1 and CDR2 are KGHSH and LQKENI. V lost 5 bases and J lost 5, with 12 bases in between. The CDR3 contains 13 residues. CDR3 nucleotides: TGTGCCAGCTCATTCCCGGTAATGGAGACCCAGTACTTC. This encodes CASSFPVMETQYF.

The rearrangement uses TRBV19 and TRBJ2-1; 13 bases align to TRBD2. With 3 bases clipped from V and 7 bases from J, the junction kept 18 bases outside the gene matches. This CDR3 is 20 amino acids long. Looked up from germline, CDR1 is LNHDA and CDR2 is SQIVND (reference sequence). CDR3 coding DNA: TGTGCCAGTAGTATCCCACGTGGGAGGGGGGGACTAGCGGGGCTAAATGAGCAGTTCTTC. Translation gives CASSIPRGRGGLAGLNEQFF.

The chain combines TRBV6-1 with TRBJ2-7; D gene unclear. V was shortened by 2 bases and J by 7 bases, with 9 bases between the two germline ends. CDR1 MNHNS and CDR2 SASEGT come from the germline V gene. CDR3 size: 12 residues. The CDR3 loop is CASSELAGEQYF. For the CDR3, the DNA is TGTGCCAGCAGTGAATTAGCTGGGGAGCAGTACTTC.

This clone was observed once. The chain joins TRBV19 to TRBJ1-4, with 9 bases fitting TRBD1. The CDR3 has 14 amino acids. Germline V gene data show CDR1 as LNHDA and CDR2 as SQIVND (reference sequence). Trimming at V came to 10 bases and at J to 6 bases, leaving 9 bases not matched to a gene. The CDR3 loop is CATTPGQGYEKLFF. CDR3 nucleotides: TGTGCCACAACGCCGGGACAGGGCTATGAAAAACTGTTTTTT.

The chain recombines TRBV6-5 with TRBJ2-1; D uncertain. Germline assignment: CDR1 MNHEY and CDR2 SVGAGI. The CDR3 has 12 residues. The V gene lost 6 bases and the J gene lost 3 bases, with 6 bases spanning the gap. CDR3 amino acids: CASRHRYNEQFF. CDR3 coding DNA: TGTGCCAGCAGACACCGCTACAATGAGCAGTTCTTC.

The gene calls are TRBV28 and TRBJ1-2, with a tentative D call TRBD1 (6 bases). CDR1 is MDHEN, CDR2 SYDVKM, per germline. Trimming pared 4 bases from V and 0 bases from J, leaving 15 bases between. This CDR3 is built from 16 residues. As DNA, the CDR3 is TGTGCCAGCAGTTCAGGCCGACAGGCCGCTAACTATGGCTACACCTTC. Translated, it gives CASSSGRQAANYGYTF.

This chain connects TRBV19 to TRBJ2-1; no definite D call. This CDR3 contains 13 residues. The V and J ends lost 3 bases and 2 bases respectively, with 5 bases between them. Germline CDR1 LNHDA, CDR2 SQIVND (reference sequence). The CDR3 protein is CASSIQAYNEQFF. The DNA for the CDR3 is TGTGCCAGTAGTATCCAGGCCTACAATGAGCAGTTCTTC. Based on the CDR3 plus reference TRBV19 and TRBJ2-1, the full variable domain is DGGITQSPKYLFRKEGQNVTLSCEQNLNHDAMYWYRQDPGQGLRLIYYSQIVNDFQKGDIAEGYSVSREKKESFPLTVTSAQKNPTAFYLCASSIQAYNEQFFGPGTRLTVL.

The rearrangement joins TRBV19 to TRBJ2-1, with 11 bases that match TRBD2. The J segment lost 5 bases and the V segment lost 4 bases, leaving 10 bases of the junction unmatched. This CDR3 region has 17 residues. The germline V gene has CDR1 LNHDA and CDR2 SQIVND (reference sequence). CDR3 loop: CASSTYSGRAPHNEQFF. The CDR3 DNA sequence: TGTGCCAGTAGTACCTATAGCGGGAGGGCCCCCCACAATGAGCAGTTCTTC.